The T cell receptor delta chain under discussion was sequenced for a study of gamma delta lymphoproliferative disorders and STAT genes (dated by TCRdb to the late 2010s). A note on the overall study: The LymphoTrack Dx TCRG Assay was used to prepare gamma-chain libraries from at least 50 ng of genomic DNA. Delta-chain libraries followed the EuroClonality-NGS working group standard operating procedure, because no corresponding Invivoscribe delta assay was available. The study profiled TCR gamma and delta CDR3 repertoires by deep sequencing in Tgammadelta lymphoproliferative disease patients and healthy controls, within a larger immunophenotypic and STAT-mutation study. To confirm results, a couple of gamma-chain samples and every delta-chain sample were sequenced twice.

What the work shows at the level of the full study, not this receptor alone: The authors noted that NGS specificity may be reduced at low frequencies, so the public or private nature of leukemic clones needs confirmation. Control T cells likely spanned varied maturation stages, while leukemic cells were skewed toward terminal effectors, potentially limiting patient-control comparisons. Nearly all major gamma and delta clonotypes of patients were found to be public, being shared with at least one healthy donor, and only a couple of gamma clonotypes were found to be private to disease. When whole repertoires were clustered, gamma repertoires from patients grouped apart from those of healthy controls, but delta repertoires did not separate between the groups.

For TCR sequencing, genomic DNA was taken from peripheral blood mononuclear cells isolated from both patients and controls. As controls, around 23 healthy adult blood donors (median age about 61 years; around 12 males and approximately 11 females) were included and were matched to patients for age and sex. A remark on this clone: Its specific antigen is unknown. Translating this DNA gives a protein that differs at residue 14 from the TCRdb one, which belongs to a much larger clone; a read error is likely, and the protein shown is this translation.

Both library methods used multiplex PCR with primers targeting conserved V and J regions of the TCR genes. Purified and pooled amplicons were sequenced on an Illumina MiSeq platform. Per the original workflow: MiXCR performed V(D)J alignment, clonotype assembly and translation, and VDJtools was used for functionality assessment and CDR3 repertoire analyses. CDR3 was defined per IMGT, and analyses were restricted to productive sequences using functional genes, excluding ORF genes and pseudogenes. A custom Python script was used to search all patients and controls for identical amino acid CDR3s of major clonotypes (frequency >=5%). To compare clonotype frequencies between patients and controls, a one-sided non-parametric Wilcoxon test was applied. TCRdb reprocessed the public reads with the caller CATT; rows with the same DNA were merged afterwards. The V and J calls were determined by TCRdb, not by the authors. The sample table lists 1,200 to 1,500 delta-chain clones, around 0.89% of them with a count of one. The ten largest account for about 51% of the sample.

Per the germline V gene, GEAIGNYY is the CDR1 and EKD is the CDR2. From cysteine to phenylalanine, the CDR3 is 17 amino acids long. Only the CDR3 region is kept as DNA, spanning 51 bases read in frame from base 1. This sequence was found in a human donor in good health. What was sequenced was blood. This receptor chain uses TRDV2 and TRDJ1, and 13 junctional nucleotides match TRDD3. The sequenced DNA is TGTGCCTGTGACGTGCTACTGGGGGATACGCACACCGATAGACTCATCTTT. It is translated as CACDVLLGDTHTDRLIF.